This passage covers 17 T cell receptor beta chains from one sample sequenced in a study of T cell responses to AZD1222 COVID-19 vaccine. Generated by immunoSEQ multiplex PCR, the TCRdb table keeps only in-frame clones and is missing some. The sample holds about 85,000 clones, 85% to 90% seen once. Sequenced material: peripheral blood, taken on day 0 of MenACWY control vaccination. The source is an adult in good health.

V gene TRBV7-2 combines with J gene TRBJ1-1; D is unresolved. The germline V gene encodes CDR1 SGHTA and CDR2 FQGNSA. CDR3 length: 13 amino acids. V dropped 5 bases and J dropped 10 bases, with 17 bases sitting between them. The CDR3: CASSPPGRRGAFF. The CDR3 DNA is TGTGCCAGCAGCCCACCGGGTAGGCGCGGAGCTTTCTTT.

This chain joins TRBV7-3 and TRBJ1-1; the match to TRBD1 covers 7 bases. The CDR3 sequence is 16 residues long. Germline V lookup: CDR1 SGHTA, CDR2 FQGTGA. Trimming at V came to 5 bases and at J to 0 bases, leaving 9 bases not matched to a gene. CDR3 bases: TGTGCCAGCAGCCCATTTACCGGACAGGTGAACACTGAAGCTTTCTTT. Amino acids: CASSPFTGQVNTEAFF.

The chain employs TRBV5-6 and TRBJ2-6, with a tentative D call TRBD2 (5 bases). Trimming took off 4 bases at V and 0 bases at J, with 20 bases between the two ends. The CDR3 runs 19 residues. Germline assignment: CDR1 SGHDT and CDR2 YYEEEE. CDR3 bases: TGTGCCAGCAGCAACTTCGGGGTCAAAAGGCGCTCTGGGGCCAACGTCCTGACTTTC. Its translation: CASSNFGVKRRSGANVLTF. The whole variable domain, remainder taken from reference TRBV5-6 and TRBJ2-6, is DAGVTQSPTHLIKTRGQQVTLRCSPKSGHDTVSWYQQALGQGPQFIFQYYEEEERQRGNFPDRFSGHQFPNYSSELNVNALLLGDSALYLCASSNFGVKRRSGANVLTFGAGSRLTVL.

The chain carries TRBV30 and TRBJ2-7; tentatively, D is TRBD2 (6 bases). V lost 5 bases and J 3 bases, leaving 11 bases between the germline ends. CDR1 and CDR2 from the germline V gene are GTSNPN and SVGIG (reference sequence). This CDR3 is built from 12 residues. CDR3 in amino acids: CAWGQGGYEQYF. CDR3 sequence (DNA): TGTGCCTGGGGGCAGGGAGGCTACGAGCAGTACTTC. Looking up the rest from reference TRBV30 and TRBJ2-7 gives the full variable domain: SQTIHQWPATLVQPVGSPLSLECTVEGTSNPNLYWYRQAAGRGLQLLFYSVGIGQISSEVPQNLSASRPQDRQFILSSKKLLLSDSGFYLCAWGQGGYEQYFGPGTRLTVT.

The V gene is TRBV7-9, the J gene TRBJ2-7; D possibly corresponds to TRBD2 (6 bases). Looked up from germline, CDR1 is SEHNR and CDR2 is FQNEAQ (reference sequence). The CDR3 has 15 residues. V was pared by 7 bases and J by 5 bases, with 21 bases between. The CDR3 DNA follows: TGTGCCAGCAACTTTGGACTATCAGAGATCAACGAGCAGTACTTC. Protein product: CASNFGLSEINEQYF.

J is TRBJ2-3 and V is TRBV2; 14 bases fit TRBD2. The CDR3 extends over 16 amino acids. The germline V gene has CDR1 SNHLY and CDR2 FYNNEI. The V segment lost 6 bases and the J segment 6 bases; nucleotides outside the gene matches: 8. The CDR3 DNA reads TGTGCCAGCAGAAGGACTAGCGGGGGGCATAGGGATACGCAGTATTTT. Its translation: CASRRTSGGHRDTQYF.

The CDR3 DNA is TGCGCCAGCAGATATATAGACAGCCCGAACACCGGGGAGCTGTTTTTT. This sequence encodes CASRYIDSPNTGELFF. The rearrangement uses TRBV5-1 and TRBJ2-2; a possible D gene is TRBD1 (5 bases). The CDR3 spans 16 residues. With 5 bases removed from V and 0 bases from J, the gap between germline ends came to 14 bases. Germline V gene sequence: CDR1 SGHRS, CDR2 YFSETQ.

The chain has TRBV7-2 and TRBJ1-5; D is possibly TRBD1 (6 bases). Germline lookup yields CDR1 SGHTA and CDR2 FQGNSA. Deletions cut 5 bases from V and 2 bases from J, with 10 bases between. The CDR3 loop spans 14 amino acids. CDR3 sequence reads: CASSVEGGNQPQHF. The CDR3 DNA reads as TGTGCCAGCAGCGTAGAGGGGGGCAATCAGCCCCAGCATTTT.

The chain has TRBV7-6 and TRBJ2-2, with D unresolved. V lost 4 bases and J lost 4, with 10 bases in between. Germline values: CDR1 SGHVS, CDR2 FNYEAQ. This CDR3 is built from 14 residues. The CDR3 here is CASSSGRSTGELFF. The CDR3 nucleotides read TGTGCCAGCAGCTCTGGACGGAGCACCGGGGAGCTGTTTTTT.

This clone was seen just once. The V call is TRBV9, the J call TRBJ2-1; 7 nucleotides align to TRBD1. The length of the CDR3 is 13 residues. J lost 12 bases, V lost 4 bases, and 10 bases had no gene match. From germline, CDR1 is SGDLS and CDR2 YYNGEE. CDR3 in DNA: TGTGCCAGCAGCCCAGATAGAACAGGGGCGCAGTTCTTC. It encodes CASSPDRTGAQFF.

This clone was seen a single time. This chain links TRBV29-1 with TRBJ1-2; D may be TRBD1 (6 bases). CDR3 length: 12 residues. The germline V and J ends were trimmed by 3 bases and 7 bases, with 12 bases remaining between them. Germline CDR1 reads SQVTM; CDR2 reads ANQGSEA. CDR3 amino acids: CSVEQGLRGYTF. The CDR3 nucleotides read TGCAGCGTTGAGCAGGGGCTACGTGGCTACACCTTC.

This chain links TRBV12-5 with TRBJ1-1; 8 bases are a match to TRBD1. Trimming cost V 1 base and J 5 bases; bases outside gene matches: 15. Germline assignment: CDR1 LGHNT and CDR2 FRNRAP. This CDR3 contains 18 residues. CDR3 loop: CASGLGLGTGGMTTEAFF. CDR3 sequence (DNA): TGTGCTAGTGGTTTGGGCCTCGGGACAGGAGGAATGACTACTGAAGCTTTCTTT.

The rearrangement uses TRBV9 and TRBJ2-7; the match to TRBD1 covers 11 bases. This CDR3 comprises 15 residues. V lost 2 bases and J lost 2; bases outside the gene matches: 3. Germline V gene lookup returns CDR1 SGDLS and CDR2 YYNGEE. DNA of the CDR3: TGTGCCAGCAGCGTGGGGGGACAGGGGGCCTACGAGCAGTACTTC. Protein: CASSVGGQGAYEQYF.

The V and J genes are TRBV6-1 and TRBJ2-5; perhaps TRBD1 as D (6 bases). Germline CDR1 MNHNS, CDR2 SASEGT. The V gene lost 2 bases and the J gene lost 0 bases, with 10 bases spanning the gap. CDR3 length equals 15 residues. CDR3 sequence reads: CASSEQWTDQETQYF. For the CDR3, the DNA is TGTGCCAGCAGTGAACAATGGACAGACCAAGAGACCCAGTACTTC.

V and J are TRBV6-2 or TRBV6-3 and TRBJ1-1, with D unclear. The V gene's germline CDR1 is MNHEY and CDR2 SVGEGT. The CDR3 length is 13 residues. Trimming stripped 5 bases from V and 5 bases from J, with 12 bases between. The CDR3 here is CASSLTPGTEAFF. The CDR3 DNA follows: TGTGCCAGCAGTCTTACACCCGGGACTGAAGCTTTCTTT.

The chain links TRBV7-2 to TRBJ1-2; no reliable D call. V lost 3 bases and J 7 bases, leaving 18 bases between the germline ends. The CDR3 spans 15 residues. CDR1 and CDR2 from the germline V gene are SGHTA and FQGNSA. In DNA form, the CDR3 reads TGTGCCAGCAGCTTCCCCGTAGGGCAGGTCGGTGGCTACACCTTC. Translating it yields CASSFPVGQVGGYTF.

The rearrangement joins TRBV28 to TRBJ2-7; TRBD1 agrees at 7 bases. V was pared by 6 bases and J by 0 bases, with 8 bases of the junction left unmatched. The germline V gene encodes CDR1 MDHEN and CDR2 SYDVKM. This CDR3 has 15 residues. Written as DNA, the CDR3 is TGTGCCAGCAGAGAGGCAGGGGGTTTCTCCTACGAGCAGTACTTC. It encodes CASREAGGFSYEQYF.